These 13 T cell receptor beta chains originate from one sample sequenced in a study of T cells in Graves' hyperthyroidism and ophthalmopathy. Amplification targeted TCR beta CDR3 regions from RNA transcripts. TCR CDR3 underwent first-round RT-PCR with the HTBI primer set. TCRdb recomputed calls from the multiplex PCR reads with MiXCR, one row per CDR3 protein. The profile shows about 400,000 distinct CDR3 sequences, over 13% of them singletons. What was sequenced was blood. All receptors come from a man in his fifties or sixties with Graves' ophthalmopathy.

In its sample, this clonotype was seen many times. CDR3 protein: CASSPPSSTNEQFF. In DNA form, the CDR3 reads TGTGCCAGCTCACCGCCTAGCAGTACGAATGAGCAGTTCTTC. V and J are TRBV18 and TRBJ2-1; a weak D match, TRBD2 (5 bases). CDR3 length: 14 amino acids. CDR1 KGHSH and CDR2 LQKENI come from the germline V gene. Trimming cost V 3 bases and J 7 bases, with 13 bases left between them.

This clonotype was found a few times. The chain uses TRBV19 and TRBJ2-3; either TRBD1 or TRBD2 may supply D (5 bases each). The length of the CDR3 is 14 residues. CDR1 and CDR2 from the germline V gene are LNHDA and SQIVND (reference sequence). V was clipped by 3 bases and J by 2 bases, with 9 bases between them. CDR3 nucleotides: TGTGCCAGTAGTATTCAAGGGACCACAGATACGCAGTATTTT. Encoded protein: CASSIQGTTDTQYF. The whole variable domain, remainder taken from reference TRBV19 and TRBJ2-3, is DGGITQSPKYLFRKEGQNVTLSCEQNLNHDAMYWYRQDPGQGLRLIYYSQIVNDFQKGDIAEGYSVSREKKESFPLTVTSAQKNPTAFYLCASSIQGTTDTQYFGPGTRLTVL.

In its sample, this clonotype was seen many times. The chain has TRBV24-1 and TRBJ2-7, with TRBD2 matching over 9 bases. CDR1 and CDR2 (germline): KGHDR, SFDVKD. CDR3 length: 17 residues. V was pared by 5 bases and J by 3 bases, with 13 bases of the junction left unmatched. The CDR3 region is CATSASSGLAGIYEQYF. The CDR3 region has the DNA TGTGCCACCAGTGCCTCCAGCGGGCTAGCGGGAATCTACGAGCAGTACTTC.

This clonotype was found many times. The rearrangement links TRBV20-1 to TRBJ2-1, with unresolved D. The CDR3 sequence is 14 residues long. The germline gives CDR1 DFQATT, CDR2 SNEGSKA (reference sequence). Trimming removed 0 bases at V and 0 bases at J, with 6 bases between. The DNA for the CDR3 is TGCAGTGCTAGAGATATTGTCTCCTACAATGAGCAGTTCTTC. This sequence encodes CSARDIVSYNEQFF.

Ten or more counts support this clonotype. This sequence joins TRBV20-1 and TRBJ1-1, with D unclear. Per the germline V gene, CDR1 is DFQATT and CDR2 is SNEGSKA (reference sequence). There are 11 residues in the CDR3. The ends were cut back, 0 bases at V and 4 bases at J, with 3 bases in the middle. CDR3 DNA sequence: TGCAGTGCTAGAGATGTCACTGAAGCTTTCTTT. Residues: CSARDVTEAFF.

This clonotype came up many times. The chain combines TRBV28 with TRBJ1-2; D possibly corresponds to TRBD1 (5 bases). The V gene's germline CDR1 is MDHEN and CDR2 SYDVKM. Trimming took 6 bases from V and 2 from J, leaving 10 bases between them. The CDR3 loop spans 13 amino acids. CDR3 in amino acids: CASSIDSNYGYTF. The CDR3 DNA sequence: TGTGCCAGCAGCATCGACAGCAACTATGGCTACACCTTC.

The sample holds many counts of this clonotype. The V and J genes are TRBV10-3 and TRBJ1-4; 12 bases map to TRBD1. J lost 8 bases, V lost 3 bases, and 13 bases had no gene match. Germline loops: CDR1 ENHRY, CDR2 SYGVKD. The CDR3 runs 18 residues. The DNA for the CDR3 is TGTGCCATCAGTGAAGTTAGCACCGGGACAGGGGGCTCGGAAAAACTGTTTTTT. The encoded protein is CAISEVSTGTGGSEKLFF.

The CDR3 DNA is TGCAGTGCTAGTCCGGGTAGGAGCAATCAGCCCCAGCATTTT. Its translation is CSASPGRSNQPQHF. The J gene is TRBJ1-5, the V gene TRBV20-1; D gene uncertain. The CDR3 is 14 amino acids. Trimming removed 3 bases from V and 1 base from J, with 10 bases in between. Germline V lookup: CDR1 DFQATT, CDR2 SNEGSKA (reference sequence).

V gene TRBV7-3 combines with J gene TRBJ2-3; 9 bases match TRBD2. Germline CDR1 SGHTA, CDR2 FQGTGA. The J segment lost 2 bases and the V segment lost 4 bases, leaving 4 bases of the junction unmatched. CDR3 length: 15 residues. DNA for the CDR3: TGTGCCAGCAGCTCGATAGCGGGGGCCACAGATACGCAGTATTTT. This translates into CASSSIAGATDTQYF.

In DNA, the CDR3 is TGCGCCAGCAGCCAACCGACTAGCGGGGTGCGCGAGCAGTACTTC. The encoded protein is CASSQPTSGVREQYF. This rearrangement joins TRBV4-1 to TRBJ2-7, with 11 bases identical to TRBD2. CDR1 is MGHRA, CDR2 YSYEKL, per germline. Germline trimming cut 2 bases from V and 6 bases from J; bases unmatched to any gene: 6. CDR3 size: 15 residues.

This clonotype was recorded at least ten times. The chain uses TRBV12-3 or TRBV12-4 and TRBJ1-2, with D possibly being TRBD1 (5 bases). The CDR3 runs 12 residues. V lost 4 bases, J lost 13 bases, and 16 bases lay in between. The CDR3 sequence: CASSSHTGASTF. The CDR3 DNA reads TGTGCCAGCAGTTCCCATACCGGGGCTTCCACCTTC.

J is TRBJ2-5 and V is TRBV7-3; 11 bases are a match to TRBD2. V lost 5 bases, J lost 2 bases, and 19 bases stayed unmatched. The CDR3 has 20 residues. Germline V gene lookup returns CDR1 SGHTA and CDR2 FQGTGA. The CDR3 bases are TGTGCCAGCAGCCCCCACCCTTCCCCACTAGCGGGAGTAGAACAAGAGACCCAGTACTTC. Protein product: CASSPHPSPLAGVEQETQYF. Combining the CDR3 with reference TRBV7-3 and TRBJ2-5 gives the whole variable domain GAGVSQTPSNKVTEKGKYVELRCDPISGHTALYWYRQSLGQGPEFLIYFQGTGAADDSGLPNDRFFAVRPEGSVSTLKIQRTERGDSAVYLCASSPHPSPLAGVEQETQYFGPGTRLLVL.

This sequence joins TRBV6-1 and TRBJ2-7; TRBD2 aligns across 7 bases. The CDR3 is 14 amino acids. In germline, CDR1 is MNHNS, CDR2 SASEGT. V shed 6 bases, J shed 6 bases, and the junction held 11 bases outside the gene matches. The CDR3 here is CASRTPGRGFEQYF. In nucleotides, the CDR3 is TGTGCCAGCAGGACGCCGGGGAGGGGATTCGAGCAGTACTTC.